The subject of this entry is one TCR beta chain. Which antigen it targets is not known. One base away there is no much larger clone; base qualities are not given. This specimen comes from a study of technical replicates of blood from a handful of donors (TCRdb year 2017). Receptor amplification or capture employed the immunoSEQ multiplex PCR assay. Sourced from immuneACCESS, this table was stored by TCRdb with only in-frame sequences that have V and J called. A share of the clones is absent; for the studies checked, an unresolved V gene accounts for under half, and the remainder has no known explanation. Across this sample there are some 100,000 clones, with 96% seen only once. The ten most abundant clones make up roughly 0.19% of the sample. Sequenced: T cells isolated from PBMCs. This clonotype was sampled from a human donor in good health.

The DNA is TGTGCCAGCAGTTCTAAACTAAACTACGAGCAGTACTTC. Translated, this is CASSSKLNYEQYF. The V and J segments used are TRBV6-5 and TRBJ2-7; no D gene is confidently identified. Relative to germline, V is 4 bases shorter and J is 3 bases shorter, with 10 bases between their ends. Looking up the germline V gene yields CDR1 MNHEY and CDR2 SVGAGI. The cysteine opens and the phenylalanine closes a CDR3 of 13 amino acids. Only the CDR3 DNA stays, 39 bases, in frame from base 1.